The 14 T cell receptor beta chains below come from one sample, sequenced in a study of blood T cell repertoires in COVID-19. TCRdb's table, derived via immunoSEQ multiplex PCR, lists solely in-frame clones and lacks some. Of around 170,000 clones in the sample, about 83% were seen once. Material for sequencing was peripheral blood. Receptors were obtained from a human donor in a cohort sampled during active COVID-19.

This clone was counted a single time. The chain is built from TRBV5-1 and TRBJ2-5; 8 nucleotides agree with TRBD1. V shed 0 bases and J 5 bases; nucleotides not matched to a gene: 6. CDR3 size: 15 residues. CDR1 and CDR2 (germline): SGHRS, YFSETQ. The CDR3 DNA is TGCGCCAGCAGCTTGGCGGGCAGGGGGCTGGAGACCCAGTACTTC. Its protein product is CASSLAGRGLETQYF.

DNA of the CDR3: TGCGCCAGCAGCCCGAATCAGGCGACCTCCTACGAGCAGTACTTC. Its protein is CASSPNQATSYEQYF. The chain links TRBV4-3 to TRBJ2-7; D gene ambiguous. The CDR3 has 15 residues. Germline CDR1 and CDR2: LGHNA and YSLEER. V lost 4 bases, J lost 0 bases, and 13 bases lay in between.

V usage is TRBV5-1 and J usage is TRBJ1-2; TRBD1 matches 7 bases. The V segment lost 1 base and the J segment 6 bases; nucleotides outside the gene matches: 6. CDR1 is SGHRS, CDR2 YFSETQ, per germline. This CDR3 contains 14 residues. This CDR3 is CASSLLQGRDGYTF. CDR3 bases: TGCGCCAGCAGCTTGTTACAGGGGCGCGATGGCTACACCTTC.

The chain couples TRBV6-2 or TRBV6-3 to TRBJ2-7; perhaps TRBD2 as D (6 bases). The CDR3 loop spans 15 amino acids. The ends were cut back, 5 bases at V and 0 bases at J, with 14 bases in the middle. CDR1 is MNHEY and CDR2 is SVGEGT in the germline V gene. The CDR3 spells CASSPGAGNSYEQYF. The CDR3 DNA follows: TGTGCCAGCAGTCCCGGGGCGGGGAACTCCTACGAGCAGTACTTC.

In DNA, the CDR3 is TGTGCCACCAGTGATTTTCTACAGGGGTGGCAGCCCCAGCATTTT. Protein: CATSDFLQGWQPQHF. The chain uses TRBV24-1 and TRBJ1-5; TRBD1 matches at 7 bases. Germline CDR1 is KGHDR and CDR2 is SFDVKD. This CDR3 region has 15 residues. V was pared by 1 base and J by 7 bases, with 6 bases of the junction left unmatched.

The chain joins TRBV5-1 to TRBJ2-7, with a possible D match to TRBD2 (6 bases). Germline V gene data show CDR1 as SGHRS and CDR2 as YFSETQ. The CDR3 contains 15 residues. Deletions cut 4 bases from V and 5 bases from J, with 19 bases between. The CDR3 DNA is TGCGCCAGCAGCCCTTGGCCCGAAGGGAGGAACGAGCAGTACTTC. It translates to CASSPWPEGRNEQYF.

The gene calls are TRBV6-5 and TRBJ1-2; D is undetermined. Germline V gives CDR1 MNHEY, CDR2 SVGAGI. V was cut by 4 bases and J by 4 bases, with 10 bases left in between. This CDR3 has 13 residues. Here the CDR3 reads CASSSLNSYGYTF. The CDR3 DNA reads as TGTGCCAGCAGTTCCCTGAACAGCTATGGCTACACCTTC.

J is TRBJ2-7 and V is TRBV5-4, with 16 bases that match TRBD2. The germline CDR1 and CDR2 sequences are SGHNT and YYREEE (reference sequence). The V gene end was trimmed by 2 bases and the J gene end by 3 bases; junction bases not matched to a gene: 8. CDR3 length: 18 residues. The CDR3 region is CASSFGTSGGAGVYEQYF. CDR3 DNA sequence: TGTGCCAGCAGCTTCGGGACTAGCGGGGGGGCCGGTGTCTACGAGCAGTACTTC.

CDR3 coding DNA: TGTGCCAGCAGTTACGACAGGGGGCTCTCTGAAGCTTTCTTT. Residues: CASSYDRGLSEAFF. The genes are TRBV6-5 and TRBJ1-1; 10 bases align to TRBD1. This CDR3 spans 14 amino acids. Trimming at V came to 2 bases and at J to 6 bases, leaving 3 bases not matched to a gene. Germline V gives CDR1 MNHEY, CDR2 SVGAGI.

The chain is built from TRBV6-6 and TRBJ2-7; 10 nucleotides align to TRBD1. In germline, CDR1 is MNHNY, CDR2 SVGAGI (reference sequence). The CDR3 is 15 amino acids. V was clipped by 5 bases and J by 5 bases; unmatched bases: 9. This CDR3 is CASSRSGQGIDEQYF. Here the CDR3 DNA reads TGTGCCAGCAGTCGCTCGGGACAGGGGATAGACGAGCAGTACTTC.

The chain is built from TRBV27 and TRBJ2-3, with a tentative D call TRBD1 (6 bases). The CDR3 has 14 residues. Germline CDR1 MNHEY, CDR2 SMNVEV (reference sequence). V lost 7 bases, J lost 4 bases, and 15 bases lay in between. In DNA, the CDR3 is TGTGCCAGCAAGTACCAGGGGCGGTCAGATACGCAGTATTTT. It encodes CASKYQGRSDTQYF.

V and J are TRBV4-3 and TRBJ2-1; no definite D call. The CDR3 has 14 residues. Germline V CDR1 and CDR2: LGHNA, YSLEER. V was pared by 1 base and J by 9 bases, with 13 bases between. The CDR3 is CASSQGSTNSEQFF. The CDR3 DNA sequence: TGCGCCAGCAGCCAAGGATCCACCAACAGTGAGCAGTTCTTC.

The CDR3 reads CASSPGLAGGYNEQFF. CDR3 coding DNA: TGTGCCAGCAGCCCAGGACTAGCGGGGGGCTACAATGAGCAGTTCTTC. This chain joins TRBV5-6 and TRBJ2-1; 14 bases match TRBD2. Unmatched junction bases numbered 3, after V lost 4 bases and J lost 3 bases. Germline CDR1 reads SGHDT; CDR2 reads YYEEEE. The CDR3 consists of 16 residues.

This clone was observed a few times. The V call is TRBV19, the J call TRBJ1-5; 9 nucleotides line up with TRBD1. Looked up from germline, CDR1 is LNHDA and CDR2 is SQIVND (reference sequence). The ends lost 6 bases at V and 4 bases at J; junction bases unmatched: 13. The CDR3 consists of 17 residues. The CDR3 loop is CASRRQPGQGFNQPQHF. The CDR3 coding sequence is TGTGCCAGTAGAAGGCAACCGGGACAGGGTTTTAATCAGCCCCAGCATTTT. The full variable domain, in which reference TRBV19 and TRBJ1-5 provide the parts outside the CDR3, is DGGITQSPKYLFRKEGQNVTLSCEQNLNHDAMYWYRQDPGQGLRLIYYSQIVNDFQKGDIAEGYSVSREKKESFPLTVTSAQKNPTAFYLCASRRQPGQGFNQPQHFGDGTRLSIL.